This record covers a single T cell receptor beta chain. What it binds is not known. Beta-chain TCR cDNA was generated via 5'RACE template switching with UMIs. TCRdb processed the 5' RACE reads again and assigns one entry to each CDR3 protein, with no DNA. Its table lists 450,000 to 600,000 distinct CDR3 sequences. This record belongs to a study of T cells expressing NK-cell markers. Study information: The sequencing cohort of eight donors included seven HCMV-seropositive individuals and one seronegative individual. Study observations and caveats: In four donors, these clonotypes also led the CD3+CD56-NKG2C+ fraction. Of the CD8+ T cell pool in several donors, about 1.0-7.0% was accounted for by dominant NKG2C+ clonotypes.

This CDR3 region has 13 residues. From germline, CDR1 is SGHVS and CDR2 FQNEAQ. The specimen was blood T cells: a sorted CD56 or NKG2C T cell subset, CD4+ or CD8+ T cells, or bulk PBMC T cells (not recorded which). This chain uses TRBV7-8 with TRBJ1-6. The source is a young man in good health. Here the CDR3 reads CASSLGQISPLHF.